Listed below are T cell receptor beta chains from one sample, sequenced in a study of cytomegalovirus exposure and HLA in healthy donors. The table came from immunoSEQ multiplex PCR; TCRdb's copy has only in-frame clones and leaves some out. The table has some 170,000 clones, 70% to 90% seen once. Source material: PBMCs. All receptors come from a woman aged 25 to 39 in good health and CMV-seropositive. The CDR3 runs from the conserved cysteine through the conserved F or W. The D gene is left open where the match is weak. The size field is filled for only some rows; it gives once, few, many or a size class.

.	.	TRBV2	TRBJ2-1	CASMTENEQFF	TGTGCCAGTATGACAGAGAATGAGCAGTTCTTC
.	TRBD2	TRBV9	TRBJ2-3	CASSAGGRGDTQYF	TGTGCCAGCAGCGCGGGGGGGCGAGGAGATACGCAGTATTTT
.	.	TRBV2	TRBJ1-5	CASSEGSPQHF	TGTGCCAGCAGTGAGGGCTCACCCCAGCATTTT
.	.	TRBV4-3	TRBJ1-2	CASSQDWRERLWGYTF	TGCGCCAGCAGCCAAGATTGGAGGGAAAGGCTATGGGGCTACACCTTC
.	TRBD1	TRBV7-9	TRBJ2-1	CSSSPHRDRHYNEQFF	TGTTCCAGCAGCCCACACCGGGACAGGCACTACAATGAGCAGTTCTTC
.	TRBD1	TRBV5-6	TRBJ1-2	CASSFDDRVGGYTF	TGTGCCAGCAGCTTTGACGACAGGGTGGGTGGCTACACCTTC
.	TRBD2	TRBV28	TRBJ2-7	CASNFWAGGPSTSYEQYF	TGTGCCAGCAATTTCTGGGCGGGGGGGCCTTCCACCTCTTACGAGCAGTACTTC
.	TRBD1	TRBV10-3	TRBJ2-7	CAISVTGGEHEQYF	TGTGCCATCAGTGTAACAGGGGGCGAACACGAGCAGTACTTC
.	.	TRBV5-4	TRBJ2-2	CASSWDTQNTGELFF	TGTGCCAGCAGCTGGGACACACAGAACACCGGGGAGCTGTTTTTT
.	.	TRBV27	TRBJ1-5	CASWDRKGGNQPQHF	TGTGCCAGCTGGGATAGAAAGGGGGGCAATCAGCCCCAGCATTTT
.	.	TRBV5-1	TRBJ1-1	CASSLNSGMNTEAFF	TGCGCCAGCAGCTTGAACTCAGGGATGAACACTGAAGCTTTCTTT
.	.	TRBV9	TRBJ1-1	CASSVGGGSTEAFF	TGTGCCAGCAGCGTAGGGGGAGGCTCCACTGAAGCTTTCTTT
few	.	TRBV28	TRBJ2-3	CASSLIGGARTDTQYF	TGTGCCAGCAGTTTAATCGGTGGTGCTAGGACAGATACGCAGTATTTT
once	TRBD1	TRBV5-6	TRBJ2-2	CASSSGQGMTGELFF	TGTGCCAGCAGCTCGGGACAGGGGATGACCGGGGAGCTGTTTTTT
.	TRBD2	TRBV7-3	TRBJ2-1	CASSLRGTSELNEQFF	TGTGCCAGCAGCTTAAGGGGGACTAGTGAATTGAATGAGCAGTTCTTC
.	.	TRBV6-5	TRBJ1-1	CASSGRGGLAFF	TGTGCCAGCAGTGGACGGGGGGGGTTGGCTTTCTTT
once	TRBD2	TRBV9	TRBJ2-3	CASSVGGGISTDTQYF	TGTGCCAGCAGCGTGGGCGGGGGGATTAGCACAGATACGCAGTATTTT
.	.	TRBV7-2	TRBJ2-4	CASSPDRNKNIQYF	TGTGCCAGCAGCCCCGACAGGAACAAAAACATTCAGTACTTC
.	.	TRBV9	TRBJ1-1	CASSVARGTEAFF	TGTGCCAGCAGCGTAGCACGGGGGACTGAAGCTTTCTTT
.	.	TRBV7-9	TRBJ2-7	CATSTAYEQYF	TGTGCCACCTCGACAGCTTACGAGCAGTACTTC
.	TRBD1	TRBV7-3	TRBJ2-2	CASSPDRAANTGELFF	TGTGCCAGCAGCCCGGACAGGGCTGCGAACACCGGGGAGCTGTTTTTT
.	.	TRBV19	TRBJ2-7	CASSISLADRPNSYEQYF	TGTGCCAGTAGTATAAGCTTAGCCGACAGGCCGAACTCCTACGAGCAGTACTTC
.	TRBD1	TRBV5-6	TRBJ1-2	CASSRTGEHGYTF	TGTGCCAGCAGCCGCACAGGGGAACATGGCTACACCTTC
once	TRBD2	TRBV7-6	TRBJ2-3	CASSRGLDDTQYF	TGTGCCAGCAGCCGAGGACTAGATGATACGCAGTATTTT
once	.	TRBV13	TRBJ2-2	CASSSRTKNTGELFF	TGTGCCAGCAGCTCCAGGACAAAGAACACCGGGGAGCTGTTTTTT
.	.	TRBV4-2	TRBJ1-1	CASSQGSGRARMNTEAFF	TGTGCCAGCAGCCAAGGATCAGGGAGGGCTCGGATGAACACTGAAGCTTTCTTT
.	.	TRBV6-5	TRBJ2-7	CASSRKYRAPYEQYF	TGTGCCAGCAGCCGCAAGTACAGGGCCCCCTACGAGCAGTACTTC
.	TRBD1	TRBV5-8	TRBJ1-5	CASSLAGGSNQPQHF	TGTGCCAGCAGCTTGGCAGGGGGGAGCAATCAGCCCCAGCATTTT
.	TRBD2	TRBV7-6	TRBJ2-2	CASSSEGGGAGELFF	TGTGCCAGCAGCTCCGAAGGCGGGGGGGCCGGGGAGCTGTTTTTT
.	.	TRBV5-6	TRBJ1-2	CASALTGANRYTF	TGTGCCAGCGCCCTGACGGGTGCTAATCGCTACACCTTC
.	.	TRBV7-8	TRBJ2-7	CASSLVTGRTYEQYF	TGTGCCAGCAGCTTAGTGACAGGCCGGACGTACGAGCAGTACTTC
.	TRBD1	TRBV14	TRBJ2-3	CASSQEYGTGFVTDTQYF	TGTGCCAGCAGCCAAGAATACGGGACAGGGTTCGTCACAGATACGCAGTATTTT
.	.	TRBV6-5	TRBJ1-1	CASSLGATEAFF	TGTGCCAGCAGTCTAGGGGCAACTGAAGCTTTCTTT
.	.	TRBV19	TRBJ1-3	CASRKLSSGNTIYF	TGTGCCAGTAGGAAGCTGAGCTCTGGAAACACCATATATTTT
.	.	TRBV7-2	TRBJ1-2	CASSSRTNYGYTF	TGTGCCAGCAGCTCTAGGACAAACTATGGCTACACCTTC
.	.	TRBV7-2	TRBJ1-5	CASSLKYGGNQPQHF	TGTGCCAGCAGCTTAAAGTACGGGGGCAATCAGCCCCAGCATTTT
.	.	TRBV5-1	TRBJ2-5	CASSLALNEQETQYF	TGCGCCAGCAGCTTGGCTCTGAACGAGCAAGAGACCCAGTACTTC
few	.	TRBV6-5	TRBJ2-3	CASSSRAGARTDTQYF	TGTGCCAGCAGTTCTCGGGCGGGGGCTCGCACAGATACGCAGTATTTT
.	.	TRBV9	TRBJ1-4	CASSALGLDEKLFF	TGTGCCAGCAGCGCTTTGGGGCTCGATGAAAAACTGTTTTTT
.	.	TRBV7-9	TRBJ2-7	CASSLRQGREQYF	TGTGCCAGCAGCTTAAGGCAGGGGCGCGAGCAGTACTTC
.	.	TRBV6-5	TRBJ1-4	CASSLQPGSEKLFF	TGTGCCAGCAGCCTTCAGCCGGGAAGCGAAAAACTGTTTTTT
.	TRBD1	TRBV11-2	TRBJ1-1	CASSFTTGMNTEAFF	TGTGCCAGCAGCTTCACGACAGGGATGAACACTGAAGCTTTCTTT
.	.	TRBV28	TRBJ1-5	CASISGPNRDQPQHF	TGTGCCAGCATCTCTGGCCCAAACCGGGATCAGCCCCAGCATTTT